This is a list of T cell receptor beta chains from one sample in a study of blood T cell repertoires in COVID-19. Profiled with immunoSEQ multiplex PCR; TCRdb holds only in-frame clones, not every one. This sample carries some 66,000 clones, around 93% of them seen once, and the ten largest clones take less than 9.5%. The sample was peripheral blood. Receptor source: a human donor in a cohort sampled during active COVID-19. CDR3s include the opening cysteine and the closing phenylalanine or tryptophan. The D gene is left open where the match is weak. The size field is filled for only some rows; it gives once, few, many or a size class.

NA	NA	TRBJ1-3	TRBV9	TGTGCCAGCAGCGGAGGCTTACAGGGTTTTACTGGAAACACCATATATTTT	CASSGGLQGFTGNTIYF
NA	NA	TRBJ1-4	TRBV3-1/TRBV3-2	TGTGCCAGCAGCCAAGTAGCAGTTTGGGTTGCAACTAATGAAAAACTGTTTTTT	CASSQVAVWVATNEKLFF
NA	NA	TRBJ1-5	TRBV2	TGTGCCAGCAGCCCCATAGTAGAGGAGCCAGAGGATCAGCCCCAGCATTTT	CASSPIVEEPEDQPQHF
NA	NA	TRBJ2-3	TRBV10-1	TGCGCCAGCAGTTTAGGAGTAACAGGGAGCACAGATACGCAGTATTTT	CASSLGVTGSTDTQYF
NA	NA	TRBJ2-1	TRBV4-2	TGTGCCAGCAGCCCTGTAGAAGGGGGCTACAATGAGCAGTTCTTC	CASSPVEGGYNEQFF
NA	TRBD1	TRBJ2-1	TRBV7-8	TGTGCCAGCAGTATACAGGGGCCCTATTACAATGAGCAGTTCTTC	CASSIQGPYYNEQFF
NA	NA	TRBJ1-6	TRBV6-6	TGTGCCAGCAGTCAGGGGAAACAGGGTTTCCCCCTCCACTTT	CASSQGKQGFPLHF
once	TRBD1	TRBJ1-6	TRBV9	TGTGCCAGCAGCGAAGGACAGGGGGTCCCCTATAATTCACCCCTCCACTTT	CASSEGQGVPYNSPLHF
NA	TRBD2	TRBJ2-1	TRBV7-7	TGTGCTAGCAGCCCGCAAGCGGGAAGCTCCTACAATGAGCAGTTCTTC	CASSPQAGSSYNEQFF
once	NA	TRBJ1-6	TRBV6-2/TRBV6-3	TGTGCCAGCAGTTACTCGAGCGAGAATTCACCCCTCCACTTT	CASSYSSENSPLHF
NA	TRBD2	TRBJ2-2	TRBV6-2/TRBV6-3	TGTGCCAGCAGTTACTCTCTAGCGGGAGCTTCCGGGGAGCTGTTTTTT	CASSYSLAGASGELFF
NA	TRBD1	TRBJ2-3	TRBV7-2	TGTGCCAGCAGCTTGGGACAGGTAGCGGTTCCCTTCACAGATACGCAGTATTTT	CASSLGQVAVPFTDTQYF
NA	NA	TRBJ1-6	TRBV4-2	TGTGCCAGCAGCTCGGACAGAGACCCCAGTTTTAATAATTCACCCCTCCACTTT	CASSSDRDPSFNNSPLHF
once	TRBD2	TRBJ2-3	TRBV24-1	TGTGCCACCAGTGACCAACTAGCGGGAGGGACAGATACGCAGTATTTT	CATSDQLAGGTDTQYF
NA	NA	TRBJ1-4	TRBV19	TGTGCCAGTAGTTGGGCACGTGAAAAACTGTTTTTT	CASSWAREKLFF
once	NA	TRBJ1-2	TRBV4-3	TGCGCCAGCAGCCAAGATTTCAGGGTAGACGGCTACACCTTC	CASSQDFRVDGYTF
NA	NA	TRBJ1-5	TRBV11-3	TGTGCCAGCAGGGGGGCAAGTTGGCAGCCCCAGCATTTT	CASRGASWQPQHF
NA	NA	TRBJ2-7	TRBV4-3	TGCGCCAGCAGCCAAGAGGTCCAGGGCTCTTCTTACGAGCAGTACTTC	CASSQEVQGSSYEQYF
NA	NA	TRBJ2-5	TRBV5-6	TGTGCCAGCAGCTTGGTAGGAGAAGAGACCCAGTACTTC	CASSLVGEETQYF
NA	NA	TRBJ2-1	TRBV29-1	TGCAGCGTTGAGGTCCGAGTTAATTACTACAATGAGCAGTTCTTC	CSVEVRVNYYNEQFF
NA	NA	TRBJ1-4	TRBV28	TGTGCCGCCTCAATTGCGGGGGAAAAACTGTTTTTT	CAASIAGEKLFF
NA	NA	TRBJ2-7	TRBV7-9	TGTGCCAGCAGCCACGAGTTCTTCGAGCAGTACTTC	CASSHEFFEQYF
NA	NA	TRBJ1-6	TRBV5-1	TGCGCCAGCAGCTTGGGTGGTGCGAATTCACCCCTCCACTTT	CASSLGGANSPLHF
NA	NA	TRBJ2-3	TRBV4-2	TGTGCCAGCTCGACAGCACCAGGGAGCACAGATACGCAGTATTTT	CASSTAPGSTDTQYF
NA	NA	TRBJ2-1	TRBV19	TGTGCCAGTAGTGGCTGGGGCTCGCCCTACAATGAGCAGTTCTTC	CASSGWGSPYNEQFF
NA	TRBD1	TRBJ2-1	TRBV9	TGTGCCAGCAGCGTAGCTACGGGGGGGACAGGGGCCTACAATGAGCAGTTCTTC	CASSVATGGTGAYNEQFF
once	TRBD2	TRBJ2-2	TRBV12-5	TGTGCTAGTGGCCGTAGCGGGGGCCTGAGCGGGGAGCTGTTTTTT	CASGRSGGLSGELFF
NA	NA	TRBJ2-1	TRBV19	TGTGCCAGTAGAAGGGACAACTACAATGAGCAGTTCTTC	CASRRDNYNEQFF
NA	NA	TRBJ1-6	TRBV28	TGTGCCAGCCTCGGGATATATAATTCACCCCTCCACTTT	CASLGIYNSPLHF
NA	NA	TRBJ1-4	TRBV7-5	TGTGCCAGAAGCTTATTAGGTCGTAATGGGGCCCTTAATGAAAAACTGTTTTTT	CARSLLGRNGALNEKLFF
NA	NA	TRBJ1-6	TRBV18	TGTGCCAGCTCACCACGACAGAATAATTCACCCCTCCACTTT	CASSPRQNNSPLHF
NA	NA	TRBJ2-7	TRBV6-2/TRBV6-3	TGTGCCAGCAGTTACGGCGACACAACCTACGAGCAGTACTTC	CASSYGDTTYEQYF
NA	TRBD2	TRBJ2-5	TRBV28	TGTGCCAGCAGTTTAGTGCGGGAGGGCCGGGAGACCCAGTACTTC	CASSLVREGRETQYF
NA	NA	TRBJ1-1	TRBV5-6	TGTGCCAGCAGCTTGGCGACACTTAACACTGAAGCTTTCTTT	CASSLATLNTEAFF
NA	NA	TRBJ1-1	TRBV5-1	TGCGCCAGCAGGACGGGACATACGAACACTGAAGCTTTCTTT	CASRTGHTNTEAFF
NA	NA	TRBJ2-1	TRBV7-2	TGTGCCAGCAGCTTAGAACGGACTTACAATGAGCAGTTCTTC	CASSLERTYNEQFF
NA	TRBD2	TRBJ2-1	TRBV20-1	TGCAGTGCTAGTGTGGGACTAGCGGCCTACAATGAGCAGTTCTTC	CSASVGLAAYNEQFF